The 19 T cell receptor beta chains presented below share a single source sample, sequenced in a study of technical replicates of blood from four donors. Sequencing used immunoSEQ multiplex PCR; TCRdb keeps in-frame clones, though not all of them. The sample carries 85,000 to 100,000 clones, 80% to 95% recorded once. Sequenced sample: T cells isolated from PBMCs. The receptors were gathered from a human donor in good health.

Only a few counts were recorded for this clone. J is TRBJ1-4 and V is TRBV30; D not certain. CDR1 GTSNPN and CDR2 SVGIG come from the germline V gene (reference sequence). V lost 1 base and J 8 bases, leaving 11 bases between the germline ends. The CDR3 loop spans 13 amino acids. Here the CDR3 DNA reads TGTGCCTGGAGTGGCAACGTCGGGGAAAAACTGTTTTTT. Translating gives CAWSGNVGEKLFF.

The rearrangement links TRBV5-1 to TRBJ2-3, with TRBD2 as a possible D gene (5 bases). CDR3 size: 17 residues. V was shortened by 2 bases and J by 3 bases, with 19 bases between the two germline ends. The germline gives CDR1 SGHRS, CDR2 YFSETQ. Here the CDR3 DNA reads TGCGCCAGCAGCTTCCACCTTACTGTGGGAGCTACAGATACGCAGTATTTT. Encoded protein: CASSFHLTVGATDTQYF.

The rearrangement joins TRBV19 to TRBJ1-4; TRBD1 agrees at 9 bases. The J segment lost 8 bases and the V segment lost 6 bases, leaving 4 bases of the junction unmatched. The germline CDR1 and CDR2 sequences are LNHDA and SQIVND (reference sequence). The CDR3 totals 13 residues. CDR3 bases: TGTGCCAGTAGGGGGACAGGGTACGAAAAACTGTTTTTT. It is translated as CASRGTGYEKLFF.

The chain has TRBV19 and TRBJ2-1; 7 bases are a match to TRBD2. CDR1 is LNHDA, CDR2 SQIVND, per germline (reference sequence). The CDR3 has 14 amino acids. J gave up 8 bases and V 3 bases, and 7 bases lay outside the gene matches. DNA for the CDR3: TGTGCCAGTAGTATTGGGGGGGACGTCGATGAGCAGTTCTTC. Its protein is CASSIGGDVDEQFF.

V is TRBV30 and J is TRBJ1-4; D is uncertain. V shed 2 bases and J shed 7 bases, with 11 bases lying between them. Looked up from germline, CDR1 is GTSNPN and CDR2 is SVGIG (reference sequence). The CDR3 loop spans 13 amino acids. CDR3 amino acids: CAWSLQVGEKLFF. The CDR3, as DNA: TGTGCCTGGAGTTTGCAGGTCGGTGAAAAACTGTTTTTT.

V gene TRBV5-1 combines with J gene TRBJ2-4; TRBD2 aligns across 11 bases. V lost 4 bases, J lost 8 bases, and 8 bases stayed unmatched. The CDR3 consists of 15 residues. The V gene's germline CDR1 is SGHRS and CDR2 YFSETQ. The CDR3 sequence: CASSPPLAGGHIQYF. CDR3 coding DNA: TGCGCCAGCAGCCCGCCCCTAGCGGGGGGCCACATTCAGTACTTC.

The genes are TRBV2 and TRBJ1-3, with 9 bases identical to TRBD1. The CDR3 is made up of 17 amino acids. The germline V gene has CDR1 SNHLY and CDR2 FYNNEI. V lost 5 bases to trimming and J lost 0 bases; unmatched junction nucleotides: 8. Here the CDR3 DNA reads TGTGCCAGCAGTCGGGACAGGGAGAACCTCTCTGGAAACACCATATATTTT. Amino acids: CASSRDRENLSGNTIYF.

The V and J genes are TRBV7-6 and TRBJ2-5; 7 nucleotides agree with TRBD2. The CDR3 runs 14 residues. V shed 3 bases, J shed 2 bases, and the junction held 3 bases outside the gene matches. The germline gives CDR1 SGHVS, CDR2 FNYEAQ. The CDR3 protein is CASSLASGQETQYF. In nucleotides, the CDR3 is TGTGCCAGCAGCTTGGCTAGCGGACAAGAGACCCAGTACTTC.

The J gene is TRBJ1-1, the V gene TRBV19; TRBD1 matches at 7 bases. CDR3 size: 14 residues. V shed 6 bases, J shed 1 base, and the junction held 5 bases outside the gene matches. Germline V lookup: CDR1 LNHDA, CDR2 SQIVND (reference sequence). DNA of the CDR3: TGTGCCAGTAGAAACAGGGACAGGAACACTGAAGCTTTCTTT. Encoded protein: CASRNRDRNTEAFF.

The rearrangement joins TRBV4-1 to TRBJ2-7; 10 positions agree with TRBD2. The junction had 4 bases not matched to a gene; V was cut back by 1 base and J by 4 bases. The CDR3 consists of 15 residues. Germline assignment: CDR1 MGHRA and CDR2 YSYEKL. The CDR3 here is CASSQGSSGSYEQYF. For the CDR3, the DNA is TGCGCCAGCAGCCAAGGGTCTAGCGGGAGTTACGAGCAGTACTTC.

The chain couples TRBV23-1 to TRBJ1-6; no firm D call. TRBV23-1 is recorded as an ORF, its role being uncertain. Trimming took 4 bases from V and 10 from J, leaving 5 bases between them. CDR3 length equals 11 residues. CDR3 nucleotides: TGCGCCAGCAGTCTCGTATCACCCCTCCACTTT. Residues: CASSLVSPLHF.

The chain uses TRBV20-1 and TRBJ1-2, with a possible D match to TRBD1 (6 bases). Germline-derived CDR1 and CDR2 are DFQATT and SNEGSKA (reference sequence). V was clipped by 5 bases and J by 3 bases, with 7 bases between them. CDR3 length: 11 amino acids. This CDR3 is CSARTDYGYTF. The CDR3 nucleotides read TGCAGTGCTCGGACAGACTATGGCTACACCTTC.

The V gene is TRBV6-4, the J gene TRBJ1-5; D unclear. Deletions cut 6 bases from V and 8 bases from J, with 14 bases between. The CDR3 runs to 13 residues. Germline CDR1 MRHNA, CDR2 SNTAGT. The CDR3 loop reads CASRDGLEEPQHF. The CDR3 nucleotides are TGTGCCAGCAGGGATGGCCTGGAGGAGCCCCAGCATTTT.

The chain employs TRBV6-1 and TRBJ1-1, with 8 bases fitting TRBD1. Germline lookup yields CDR1 MNHNS and CDR2 SASEGT. The CDR3 spans 13 residues. V lost 1 base, J lost 10 bases, and 5 bases stayed unmatched. For the CDR3, the DNA is TGTGCCAGCAGTGAAGGGCAGGGGGCCACAGCTTTCTTT. Its protein is CASSEGQGATAFF.

The chain employs TRBV27 and TRBJ2-3, with D maybe TRBD2 (5 bases). The ends were cut back, 6 bases at V and 4 bases at J, with 11 bases in the middle. This CDR3 region has 13 residues. CDR1 MNHEY and CDR2 SMNVEV come from the germline V gene (reference sequence). The CDR3 DNA reads as TGTGCCAGCAGCCGTACTAGAGCAGATACGCAGTATTTT. Amino acid sequence: CASSRTRADTQYF.

The rearrangement uses TRBV28 and TRBJ2-7, with D perhaps TRBD1 (5 bases). The CDR3 is made up of 15 amino acids. CDR1 and CDR2 (germline): MDHEN, SYDVKM. The germline V and J ends were trimmed by 2 bases and 2 bases, with 13 bases remaining between them. The CDR3 DNA sequence: TGTGCCAGCAGTTTAATCAGCAGGGAAACCTACGAGCAGTACTTC. Translated, it gives CASSLISRETYEQYF.

V usage is TRBV4-2 and J usage is TRBJ1-1, with D possibly matching TRBD1 (5 bases). The germline CDR1 and CDR2 sequences are LGHNA and YNFKEQ. The length of the CDR3 is 15 residues. V gave up 0 bases and J gave up 3 bases, with 11 bases separating them. CDR3 bases: TGTGCCAGCAGCCAAGAGAGTATCAGGGACACTGAAGCTTTCTTT. It codes for CASSQESIRDTEAFF.

V gene TRBV6-5 combines with J gene TRBJ2-3, with D possibly matching TRBD1 (6 bases). Trimming stripped 6 bases from V and 0 bases from J, with 10 bases between. This CDR3 is 14 amino acids long. The germline CDR1 and CDR2 sequences are MNHEY and SVGAGI. CDR3 bases: TGTGCCAGCAGCTGGACAGATAGCACAGATACGCAGTATTTT. Residues: CASSWTDSTDTQYF.

The table lists this clone with a count of one. The gene calls are TRBV13 and TRBJ2-1; 8 nucleotides line up with TRBD2. Trimming at V came to 0 bases and at J to 2 bases, leaving 6 bases not matched to a gene. This CDR3 is 17 amino acids long. The germline V gene has CDR1 PRHDT and CDR2 FYEKMQ (reference sequence). CDR3 in amino acids: CASSLGSGGGPYNEQFF. DNA of the CDR3: TGTGCCAGCAGCTTAGGATCCGGGGGGGGCCCCTACAATGAGCAGTTCTTC. Full variable domain (missing parts from reference TRBV13 and TRBJ2-1): AAGVIQSPRHLIKEKRETATLKCYPIPRHDTVYWYQQGPGQDPQFLISFYEKMQSDKGSIPDRFSAQQFSDYHSELNMSSLELGDSALYFCASSLGSGGGPYNEQFFGPGTRLTVL.